This T cell receptor (beta chain) came from a study of CD8 T cells in Susac syndrome. A quantity of about 0.5 to 1 ug RNA underwent reverse transcription using random hexamers. Coverage of TCR beta CDR3 amplification by immunoSEQ multiplex PCR extended to 54 Vbeta and 13 Jbeta. TCRdb ran MiXCR on the immunoSEQ multiplex PCR reads and lists one entry per CDR3 protein. The data hold 180,000 or so distinct CDR3 sequences, with about 95% observed a single time. Sequencing of TCR beta was performed on blood CD8+ and CD4+ T cells. Relapsing-remitting disease, either stable or active, was present in the treatment-naive patients who were the multiple sclerosis controls. Both CD4+ and CD8+ T cells were negatively isolated, and TEMRA cells underwent FACS enrichment. The CDR3 has 14 residues. Germline CDR1 reads MNHEY; CDR2 reads SMNVEV (reference sequence). The V end was cut by 3 bases, the J end by 1 base, with 7 bases between.

This TCR derives from a human donor with multiple sclerosis. The chain carries TRBV27 and TRBJ2-4; TRBD2 might be the D (6 bases). Sequencing used CD4+ T cells from PBMCs. CDR3 coding DNA: TGTGCCAGCAGTTTCAGCGGGGCCAAAAACATTCAGTACTTC. Its translation: CASSFSGAKNIQYF.